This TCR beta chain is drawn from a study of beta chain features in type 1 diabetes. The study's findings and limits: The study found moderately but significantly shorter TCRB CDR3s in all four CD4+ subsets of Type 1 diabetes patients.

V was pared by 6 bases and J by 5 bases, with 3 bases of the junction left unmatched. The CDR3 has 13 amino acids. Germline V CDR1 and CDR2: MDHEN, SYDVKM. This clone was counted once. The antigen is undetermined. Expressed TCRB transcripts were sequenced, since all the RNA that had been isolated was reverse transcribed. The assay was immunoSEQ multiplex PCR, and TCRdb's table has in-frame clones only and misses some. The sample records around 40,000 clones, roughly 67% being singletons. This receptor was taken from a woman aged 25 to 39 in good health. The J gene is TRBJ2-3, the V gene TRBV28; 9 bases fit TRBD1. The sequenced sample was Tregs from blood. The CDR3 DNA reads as TGTGCCAGCAGAGGGACAGGGAAAGATACGCAGTATTTT. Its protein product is CASRGTGKDTQYF.